The 24 T cell receptor beta chains presented below share a single source sample, sequenced in a study of T cells after posttransplantation cyclophosphamide (dated by TCRdb to about 2016). The meaning of the sample's time point label: posttransplant day relative to BM transplant. The treatment or condition label on this specimen signifies: high-dose cyclophosphamide on days +3 and +4 as single-agent GVHD prophylaxis. Patients in the PTCy group got busulfan and fludarabine conditioning, a marrow graft from a related or unrelated donor, and cyclophosphamide on days +3 and +4. The method behind the library was the immunoSEQ multiplex PCR assay. What TCRdb holds here is the immuneACCESS table cut down to in-frame rearrangements. Part of the clones is not present; checked against another copy, under half of the missing clones reflect an unresolved V gene, and the others are unexplained. The table records some 3,300 clones for this sample, and not one of them appears only once. 25% to 35% of the sample is in the top ten clones.

This specimen was PBMCs, taken after allogeneic stem cell transplant with posttransplant cyclophosphamide. These TCRs come from a male patient in his 30s who received an allogeneic stem cell transplant from a related donor, was CMV-positive, and had acute GVHD only. Some T cells may originate with the graft donor following a transplant.

This clone has at least ten counts. The gene calls are TRBV11-1 and TRBJ1-1; perhaps TRBD1 as D (5 bases). CDR1 and CDR2 from the germline V gene are SGHAT and FQDESV (reference sequence). The V end lost 1 base, the J end lost 4 bases, and 16 bases lay between the germline ends. The CDR3 contains 16 residues. As DNA, the CDR3 is TGTGCCAGCAGCTTAGATGGGGCGTTCGGGGGCACTGAAGCTTTCTTT. It specifies CASSLDGAFGGTEAFF.

At least ten counts were recorded for this clone. The rearrangement links TRBV24-1 to TRBJ1-1, with 9 positions matching TRBD1. The ends lost 7 bases at V and 5 bases at J; junction bases unmatched: 7. This CDR3 is built from 14 residues. Germline V gene sequence: CDR1 KGHDR, CDR2 SFDVKD. CDR3 sequence reads: CATRLRDRETEAFF. The CDR3, as DNA: TGTGCCACCAGACTCCGGGACAGGGAGACTGAAGCTTTCTTT.

This clone was observed at least ten times. The chain recombines TRBV29-1 with TRBJ2-2; D is perhaps TRBD1 (7 bases). This CDR3 comprises 13 residues. Trimming cost V 7 bases and J 5 bases, with 14 bases left between them. Germline V gene lookup returns CDR1 SQVTM and CDR2 ANQGSEA. The CDR3 sequence: CSANQGGTGELFF. The CDR3 DNA reads as TGCAGCGCTAATCAGGGGGGAACCGGGGAGCTGTTTTTT.

This clone is medium-sized. The rearrangement joins TRBV7-6 to TRBJ1-1, with D unresolved. Germline CDR1 reads SGHVS; CDR2 reads FNYEAQ. The CDR3 has 15 amino acids. The V and J ends lost 1 base and 1 base respectively, with 10 bases between them. The CDR3 sequence is CASSLVGVENTEAFF. The CDR3 DNA is TGTGCCAGCAGCTTAGTCGGGGTCGAGAACACTGAAGCTTTCTTT.

By share of the sample, this clone is medium-sized. The chain combines TRBV19 with TRBJ2-1; 8 bases are a match to TRBD2. The germline V gene has CDR1 LNHDA and CDR2 SQIVND (reference sequence). The junction had 6 bases not matched to a gene; V was cut back by 4 bases and J by 4 bases. CDR3 size: 15 residues. The CDR3 loop reads CASSTSAGEYNEQFF. The CDR3 DNA follows: TGTGCCAGTAGTACGTCAGCGGGGGAATACAATGAGCAGTTCTTC.

This clone was picked up many times. The rearrangement joins TRBV12-3 or TRBV12-4 to TRBJ2-4; 7 bases are a match to TRBD1. The CDR3 is 12 residues long. V was clipped by 3 bases and J by 7 bases; unmatched bases: 0. CDR3 coding DNA: TGTGCCAGCAGTTTGGGACAGAACATTCAGTACTTC. Translation: CASSLGQNIQYF.

The CDR3 reads CASSPPGQETQYF. CDR3 DNA: TGTGCCAGCTCACCCCCCGGCCAAGAGACCCAGTACTTC. The genes are TRBV18 and TRBJ2-5; D is undetermined. Germline CDR1 KGHSH, CDR2 LQKENI. V lost 3 bases and J lost 1, with 6 bases in between. This CDR3 comprises 13 residues. Variable domain in full (rest from reference TRBV18 and TRBJ2-5): NAGVMQNPRHLVRRRGQEARLRCSPMKGHSHVYWYRQLPEEGLKFMVYLQKENIIDESGMPKERFSAEFPKEGPSILRIQQVVRGDSAAYFCASSPPGQETQYFGPGTRLLVL.

This clone was seen at least ten times. The chain employs TRBV5-4 and TRBJ2-7; perhaps TRBD1 as D (5 bases). The CDR3 sequence is 14 residues long. Per the germline V gene, CDR1 is SGHNT and CDR2 is YYREEE (reference sequence). Trimming pared 2 bases from V and 3 bases from J, leaving 12 bases between. CDR3 DNA: TGTGCCAGCAGCTTCGGAGACAGAGGCTACGAGCAGTACTTC. It is translated as CASSFGDRGYEQYF.

This clone was recorded at least ten times. The V gene is TRBV10-3, the J gene TRBJ2-3; tentative D call: TRBD1 (5 bases). The CDR3 extends over 15 amino acids. CDR1 is ENHRY and CDR2 is SYGVKD in the germline V gene. Trimming removed 6 bases from V and 0 bases from J, with 13 bases in between. CDR3 in DNA: TGTGCCATCAGCGGACGGACACAAAGCACAGATACGCAGTATTTT. Amino acids: CAISGRTQSTDTQYF.

This clone was recorded many times. The chain uses TRBV19 and TRBJ1-5; 8 nucleotides agree with TRBD1. V lost 6 bases, J lost 2 bases, and 3 bases stayed unmatched. This CDR3 has 14 residues. The germline V gene has CDR1 LNHDA and CDR2 SQIVND (reference sequence). In DNA form, the CDR3 reads TGTGCCAGTAGGGACAGGGCGGGCAATCAGCCCCAGCATTTT. Protein sequence: CASRDRAGNQPQHF.

This clone was detected ten times or more. This sequence joins TRBV5-1 and TRBJ1-5; weak D call: TRBD1 (6 bases). The CDR3 is made up of 16 amino acids. The germline CDR1 and CDR2 sequences are SGHRS and YFSETQ. The germline V and J ends were trimmed by 0 bases and 6 bases, with 16 bases remaining between them. The CDR3 DNA sequence: TGCGCCAGCAGCTTGGCCCCCAGGGGAGCGAGTCAGCCCCAGCATTTT. Its translation: CASSLAPRGASQPQHF.

This clone showed up many times. The chain is built from TRBV29-1 and TRBJ2-7; tentatively, D is TRBD1 (5 bases). V dropped 5 bases and J dropped 5 bases, with 13 bases sitting between them. The CDR3 length is 12 residues. Germline values: CDR1 SQVTM, CDR2 ANQGSEA. The CDR3 is CSVSVVTDEQYF. The CDR3, as DNA: TGCAGCGTTTCGGTAGTGACAGACGAGCAGTACTTC.

This clone is deemed hyperexpanded (1% or more). The chain combines TRBV7-9 with TRBJ2-3; D may be TRBD2 (6 bases). The CDR3 totals 15 residues. The germline V and J ends were trimmed by 5 bases and 6 bases, with 18 bases remaining between them. Per the germline V gene, CDR1 is SEHNR and CDR2 is FQNEAQ (reference sequence). CDR3 sequence reads: CASSPPTGERDTQYF. CDR3 coding DNA: TGTGCCAGCAGCCCACCGACGGGGGAGAGGGATACGCAGTATTTT.

Many counts were recorded for this clone. The rearrangement links TRBV19 to TRBJ1-2, with D perhaps TRBD1 (5 bases). The germline V and J ends were trimmed by 4 bases and 5 bases, with 14 bases remaining between them. Germline CDR1 reads LNHDA; CDR2 reads SQIVND (reference sequence). This CDR3 spans 14 amino acids. The CDR3 is CASSTGGGKYGYTF. The CDR3 DNA is TGTGCCAGTAGTACGGGGGGTGGAAAGTATGGCTACACCTTC.

This clone was detected ten times or more. DNA of the CDR3: TGTGCCAGCAGCTTAGGGTCTACGGGCTCTGGAAACACCATATATTTT. As protein: CASSLGSTGSGNTIYF. The J gene is TRBJ1-3, the V gene TRBV7-6; D gene uncertain. Looked up from germline, CDR1 is SGHVS and CDR2 is FNYEAQ. This CDR3 region has 16 residues. Trimming left V 1 base short and J 0 bases short, with 10 bases between.

This clone was seen ten or more times. This chain links TRBV2 with TRBJ2-3, with TRBD2 matching over 13 bases. Germline V CDR1 and CDR2: SNHLY, FYNNEI. CDR3 length: 17 amino acids. The junction had 3 bases not matched to a gene; V was cut back by 1 base and J by 2 bases. The chain's CDR3 is CASSEGTSGGYTDTQYF. CDR3 DNA: TGTGCCAGCAGTGAAGGGACTAGCGGGGGCTACACAGATACGCAGTATTTT.

This clone has ten or more counts. The junction differs from germline at one of its ends, possibly a read error. The chain couples TRBV5-8 to TRBJ2-3, with D perhaps matching TRBD1 (5 bases). Germline V CDR1 and CDR2: SGHTS, YDEGEE. This CDR3 contains 14 residues. CDR3 coding DNA: TGTGCCAGCACCTTGGGGCAATCCACAGATACGCAGTATTTT. Translated, it gives CASTLGQSTDTQYF. The complete variable domain, with remaining parts taken from reference TRBV5-8 and TRBJ2-3, reads EAGVTQSPTHLIKTRGQQATLRCSPISGHTSVYWYQQALGLGLQFLLWYDEGEERNRGNFPPRFSGRQFPNYSSELNVNALELEDSALYLCASTLGQSTDTQYFGPGTRLTVL.

This clone ranks as large (0.1 to 1%). This chain links TRBV7-9 with TRBJ2-7, with D perhaps TRBD1 (5 bases). The germline gives CDR1 SEHNR, CDR2 FQNEAQ (reference sequence). V gave up 1 base and J gave up 2 bases, with 15 bases separating them. This CDR3 has 16 amino acids. In DNA form, the CDR3 reads TGTGCCAGCAGCTTAGAAGGCAGCAGGGCCCCCTACGAGCAGTACTTC. It encodes CASSLEGSRAPYEQYF.

This clone was picked up many times. This sequence joins TRBV10-3 and TRBJ1-5, with 7 bases identical to TRBD1. Trimming removed 6 bases from V and 2 bases from J; junction bases left unmatched: 10. CDR3 length equals 16 residues. Germline-derived CDR1 and CDR2 are ENHRY and SYGVKD. The CDR3 here is CAISSYQGGGNQPQHF. DNA of the CDR3: TGTGCCATCAGCTCTTACCAGGGGGGAGGCAATCAGCCCCAGCATTTT.

This clone was observed many times. The chain employs TRBV12-3 or TRBV12-4 and TRBJ1-2, with a possible D match to TRBD1 (5 bases). V was trimmed by 0 bases and J by 0 bases, leaving 8 bases between them. CDR3 length: 15 residues. The CDR3 region has the DNA TGTGCCAGCAGTTTAGCAGGGGCAACTAACTATGGCTACACCTTC. Residues: CASSLAGATNYGYTF.

As regards this clone: One junction end disagrees with the germline gene, perhaps due to a read error. The chain joins TRBV5-4 to TRBJ2-5, with D possibly TRBD2 on 7 matching bases. Germline V CDR1 and CDR2: SGHNT, YYREEE (reference sequence). The CDR3 consists of 16 residues. Here the CDR3 DNA reads TGCGCCAGCAGCCAAGAGGAGGGGGGGGGCTCGGAGACCCAGTACTTC. Its protein is CASSQEEGGGSETQYF.

This clone occurred many times. V and J are TRBV7-9 and TRBJ2-5, with 16 bases matching TRBD2. This CDR3 contains 17 residues. V dropped 8 bases and J dropped 0; count of bases not matched to a gene: 6. The germline gives CDR1 SEHNR, CDR2 FQNEAQ (reference sequence). CDR3 loop: CASFGTSGGAYQETQYF. CDR3 bases: TGTGCCAGCTTTGGGACTAGCGGGGGGGCGTACCAAGAGACCCAGTACTTC.

In this sample, this clone turned up many times. V and J are TRBV27 and TRBJ2-2, with D perhaps matching TRBD1 (5 bases). Germline-derived CDR1 and CDR2 are MNHEY and SMNVEV (reference sequence). The CDR3 extends over 14 amino acids. V dropped 7 bases and J dropped 4 bases, with 13 bases sitting between them. CDR3 protein: CASNGQGTTGELFF. The CDR3 coding sequence is TGTGCCAGCAATGGGCAGGGTACCACCGGGGAGCTGTTTTTT.

This clone has a count of ten or more. This rearrangement joins TRBV6-2 or TRBV6-3 to TRBJ2-7; TRBD2 matches at 8 bases. The CDR3 runs 15 residues. Losses at the gene ends were 6 bases for V and 4 bases for J; bases not matched to a gene: 11. Germline assignment: CDR1 MNHEY and CDR2 SVGEGT. CDR3: CASSYTLAGPYEQYF. The CDR3 coding sequence is TGTGCCAGCAGCTACACGCTAGCGGGCCCTTACGAGCAGTACTTC.